This T cell receptor (beta chain) was captured by sequencing in a study of blood T cell repertoires in COVID-19. Turning to the study itself: T cells, B-cell-depleted T cells, or PBMCs supplied cDNA or gDNA.

Those enrolled in Seattle joined during active infection and were followed longitudinally afterward. V gave up 4 bases and J gave up 5 bases; unmatched junction bases: 7. This CDR3 has 14 residues. CDR1 is SGHKS and CDR2 is YYEKEE in the germline V gene (reference sequence). Clones were read by immunoSEQ multiplex PCR, and TCRdb kept only the in-frame ones, dropping some. The sample records approximately 75,000 clones, 75% to 90% being singletons. This TCR was sampled from an elderly man with COVID-19, enrolled during active disease. This chain joins TRBV5-5 and TRBJ2-7; 9 nucleotides align to TRBD1. Sequencing was done on a sample of peripheral blood. CDR3 region: CASSGAGTGNEQYF. CDR3 bases: TGTGCCAGCAGCGGGGCTGGGACAGGGAACGAGCAGTACTTC.